The source of this T cell receptor beta chain is a study of CD4 T cells in relation to SARS-CoV-2 and coronaviruses. This clone was detected only once. No antigen is known for it. The unexposed donors gave CD4+ T cells in about 2011-2019, prior to COVID-19. After 10 to 11 days of culture, CD4+ T cells were isolated. Profiled with immunoSEQ multiplex PCR; TCRdb holds only in-frame clones, not every one. The data hold under 20,000 clones, with 60% to 85% observed a single time. This sequence was found in a human donor in good health. Sequencing used CD4+ T cells from PBMCs, cultured in vitro.

CDR3: CAWSGLRSPLHF. CDR3 sequence (DNA): TGTGCCTGGAGTGGCCTACGGTCACCCCTCCACTTT. The chain uses TRBV30 and TRBJ1-6; D ambiguous. The CDR3 has 12 amino acids. CDR1 and CDR2 (germline): GTSNPN, SVGIG (reference sequence). The V gene lost 1 base and the J gene lost 10 bases, with 8 bases spanning the gap.